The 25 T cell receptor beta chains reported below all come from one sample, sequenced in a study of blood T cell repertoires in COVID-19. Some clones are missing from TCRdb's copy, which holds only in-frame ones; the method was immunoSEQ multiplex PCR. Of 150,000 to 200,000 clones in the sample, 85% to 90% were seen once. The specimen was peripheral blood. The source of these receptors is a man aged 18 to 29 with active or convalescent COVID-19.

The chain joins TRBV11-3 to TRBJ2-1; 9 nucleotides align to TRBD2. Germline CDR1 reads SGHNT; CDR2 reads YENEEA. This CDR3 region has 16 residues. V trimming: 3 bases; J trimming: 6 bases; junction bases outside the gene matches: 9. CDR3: CASSFSLAGSINEQFF. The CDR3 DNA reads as TGTGCCAGCAGCTTCTCCCTAGCGGGGAGTATCAATGAGCAGTTCTTC.

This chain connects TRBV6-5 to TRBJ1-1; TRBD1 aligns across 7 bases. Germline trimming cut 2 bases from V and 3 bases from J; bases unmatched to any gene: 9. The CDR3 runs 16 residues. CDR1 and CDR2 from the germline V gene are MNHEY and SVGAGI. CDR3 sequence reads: CASSYDRNTGDTEAFF. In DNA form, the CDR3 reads TGTGCCAGCAGTTACGACAGAAATACAGGGGACACTGAAGCTTTCTTT.

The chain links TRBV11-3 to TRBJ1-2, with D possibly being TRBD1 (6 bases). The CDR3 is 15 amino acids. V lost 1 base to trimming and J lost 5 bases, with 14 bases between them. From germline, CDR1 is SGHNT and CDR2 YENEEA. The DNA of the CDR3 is TGTGCCAGCAGCTTAGGCCCAGGGGCTGGATATGGCTACACCTTC. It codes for CASSLGPGAGYGYTF.

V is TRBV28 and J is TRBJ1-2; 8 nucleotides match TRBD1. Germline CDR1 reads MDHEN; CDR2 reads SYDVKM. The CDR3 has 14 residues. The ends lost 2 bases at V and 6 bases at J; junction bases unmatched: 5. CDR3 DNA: TGTGCCAGCAGTTTAAGGACAGGGAAGGATGGCTACACCTTC. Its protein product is CASSLRTGKDGYTF.

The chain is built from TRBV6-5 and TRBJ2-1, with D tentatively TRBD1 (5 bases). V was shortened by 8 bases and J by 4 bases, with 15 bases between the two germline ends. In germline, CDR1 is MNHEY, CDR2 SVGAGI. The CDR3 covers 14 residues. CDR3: CASRQSQGYNEQFF. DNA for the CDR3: TGTGCCAGCCGACAGAGCCAGGGTTACAATGAGCAGTTCTTC.

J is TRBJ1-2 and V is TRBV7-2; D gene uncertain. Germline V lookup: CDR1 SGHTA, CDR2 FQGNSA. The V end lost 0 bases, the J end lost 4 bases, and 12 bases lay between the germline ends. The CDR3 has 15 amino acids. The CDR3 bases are TGTGCCAGCAGCTTAGCTGCGACGGAGACCTATGGCTACACCTTC. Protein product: CASSLAATETYGYTF.

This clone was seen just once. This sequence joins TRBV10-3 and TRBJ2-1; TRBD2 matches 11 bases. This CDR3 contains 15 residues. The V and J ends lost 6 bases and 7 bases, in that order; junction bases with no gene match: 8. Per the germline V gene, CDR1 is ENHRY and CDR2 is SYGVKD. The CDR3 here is CAISQTSGSVNEQFF. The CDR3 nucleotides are TGTGCCATCAGCCAAACTAGCGGGAGCGTGAATGAGCAGTTCTTC.

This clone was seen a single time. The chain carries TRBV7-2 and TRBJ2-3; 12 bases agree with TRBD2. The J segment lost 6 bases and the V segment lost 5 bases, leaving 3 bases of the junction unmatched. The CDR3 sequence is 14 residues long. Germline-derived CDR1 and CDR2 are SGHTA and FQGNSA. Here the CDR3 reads CASSKGLAGDTQYF. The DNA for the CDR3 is TGTGCCAGCAGCAAAGGACTAGCGGGGGATACGCAGTATTTT.

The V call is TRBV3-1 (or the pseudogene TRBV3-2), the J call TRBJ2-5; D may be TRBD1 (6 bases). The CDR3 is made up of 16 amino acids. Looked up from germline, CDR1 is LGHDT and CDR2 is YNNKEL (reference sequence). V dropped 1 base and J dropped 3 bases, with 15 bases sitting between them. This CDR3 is CASSQGTASGKETQYF. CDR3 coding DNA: TGTGCCAGCAGCCAAGGGACAGCGTCCGGTAAAGAGACCCAGTACTTC.

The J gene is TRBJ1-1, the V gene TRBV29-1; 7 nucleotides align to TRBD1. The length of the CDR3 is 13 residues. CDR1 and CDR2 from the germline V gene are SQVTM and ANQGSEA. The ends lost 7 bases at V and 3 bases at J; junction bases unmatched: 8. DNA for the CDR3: TGCAGCGCCAAACAGGGGTGGGACACTGAAGCTTTCTTT. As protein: CSAKQGWDTEAFF.

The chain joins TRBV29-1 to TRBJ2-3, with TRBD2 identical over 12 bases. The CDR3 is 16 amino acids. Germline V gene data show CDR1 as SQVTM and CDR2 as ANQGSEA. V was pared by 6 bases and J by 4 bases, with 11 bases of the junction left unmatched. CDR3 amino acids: CSVTSGSVYRSDTQYF. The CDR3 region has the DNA TGCAGCGTGACTAGCGGGAGTGTTTATAGGTCAGATACGCAGTATTTT.

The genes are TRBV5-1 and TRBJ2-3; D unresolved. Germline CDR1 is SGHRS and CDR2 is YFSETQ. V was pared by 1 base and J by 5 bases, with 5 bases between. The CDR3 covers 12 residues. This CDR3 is CASSLSGDTQYF. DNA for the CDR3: TGCGCCAGCAGCTTGTCCGGAGATACGCAGTATTTT.

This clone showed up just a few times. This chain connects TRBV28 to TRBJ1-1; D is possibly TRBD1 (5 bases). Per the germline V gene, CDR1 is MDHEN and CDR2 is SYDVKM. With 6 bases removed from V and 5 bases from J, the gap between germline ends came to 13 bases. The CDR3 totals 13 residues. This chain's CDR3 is CASRFQGGTEAFF. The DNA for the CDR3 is TGTGCCAGCAGATTCCAGGGTGGGACTGAAGCTTTCTTT.

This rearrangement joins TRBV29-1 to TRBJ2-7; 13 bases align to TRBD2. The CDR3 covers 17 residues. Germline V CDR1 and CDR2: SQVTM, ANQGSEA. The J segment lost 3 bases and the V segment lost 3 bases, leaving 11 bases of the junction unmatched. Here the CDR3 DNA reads TGCAGCGTTGATGGCACCAAACTAGCGGGAGGGGACTACGAGCAGTACTTC. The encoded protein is CSVDGTKLAGGDYEQYF.

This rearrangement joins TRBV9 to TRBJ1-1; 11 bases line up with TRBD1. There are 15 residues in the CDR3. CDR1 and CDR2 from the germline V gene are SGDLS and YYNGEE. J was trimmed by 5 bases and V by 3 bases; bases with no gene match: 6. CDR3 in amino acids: CASSAIGTGGTEAFF. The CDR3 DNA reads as TGTGCCAGCAGCGCCATCGGGACAGGGGGAACTGAAGCTTTCTTT.

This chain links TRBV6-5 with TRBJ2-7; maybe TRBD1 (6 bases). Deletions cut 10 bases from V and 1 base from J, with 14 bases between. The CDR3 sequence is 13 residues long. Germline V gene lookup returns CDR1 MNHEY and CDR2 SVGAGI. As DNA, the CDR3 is TGTGCCACTGCCTGGGACATTTCCTACGAGCAGTACGTC. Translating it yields CATAWDISYEQYV.

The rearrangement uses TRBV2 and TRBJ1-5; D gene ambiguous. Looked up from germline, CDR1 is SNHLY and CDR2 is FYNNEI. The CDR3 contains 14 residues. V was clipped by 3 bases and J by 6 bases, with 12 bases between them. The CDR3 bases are TGTGCCAGCAGTGATAACAGCCGAGTTCAGCCCCAGCATTTT. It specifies CASSDNSRVQPQHF.

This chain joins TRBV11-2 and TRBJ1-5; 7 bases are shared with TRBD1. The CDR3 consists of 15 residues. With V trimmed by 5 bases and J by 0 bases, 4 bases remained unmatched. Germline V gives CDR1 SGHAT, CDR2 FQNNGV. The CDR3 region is CASSTGTVSNQPQHF. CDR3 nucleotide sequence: TGTGCCAGCAGCACCGGGACAGTTAGCAATCAGCCCCAGCATTTT.

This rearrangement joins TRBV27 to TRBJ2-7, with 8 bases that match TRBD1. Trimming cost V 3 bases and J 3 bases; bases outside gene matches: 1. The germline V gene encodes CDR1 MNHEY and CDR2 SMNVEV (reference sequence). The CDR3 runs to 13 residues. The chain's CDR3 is CASSLGQVYEQYF. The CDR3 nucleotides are TGTGCCAGCAGTTTGGGACAGGTCTACGAGCAGTACTTC.

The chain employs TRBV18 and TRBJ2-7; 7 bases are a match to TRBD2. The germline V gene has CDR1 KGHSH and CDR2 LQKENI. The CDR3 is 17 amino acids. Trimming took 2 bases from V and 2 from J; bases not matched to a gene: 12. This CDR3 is CASSPNRGGSFTYEQYF. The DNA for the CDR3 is TGTGCCAGCTCACCAAACCGAGGCGGGAGCTTTACCTACGAGCAGTACTTC.

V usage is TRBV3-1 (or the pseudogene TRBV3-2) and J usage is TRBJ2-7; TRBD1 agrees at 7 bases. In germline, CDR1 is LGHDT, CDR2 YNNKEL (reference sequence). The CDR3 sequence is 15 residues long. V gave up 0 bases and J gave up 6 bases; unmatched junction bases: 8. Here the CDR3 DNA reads TGTGCCAGCAGCCAAGATTTCACAGGGGTGGGCGAGCAGTACGTC. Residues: CASSQDFTGVGEQYV.

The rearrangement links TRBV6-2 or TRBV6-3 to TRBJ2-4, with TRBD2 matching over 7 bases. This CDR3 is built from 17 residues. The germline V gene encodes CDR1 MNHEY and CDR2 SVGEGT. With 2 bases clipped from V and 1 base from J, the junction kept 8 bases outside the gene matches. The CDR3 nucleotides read TGTGCCAGCAGTTACCCGGGGCTAGCGGATGCCAAAAACATTCAGTACTTC. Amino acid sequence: CASSYPGLADAKNIQYF.

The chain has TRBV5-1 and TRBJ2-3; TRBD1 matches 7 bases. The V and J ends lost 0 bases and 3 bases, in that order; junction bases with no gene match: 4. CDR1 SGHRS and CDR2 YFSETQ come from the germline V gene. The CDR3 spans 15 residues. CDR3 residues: CASSLGQGATDTQYF. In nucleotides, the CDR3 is TGCGCCAGCAGCTTGGGACAGGGAGCGACAGATACGCAGTATTTT.

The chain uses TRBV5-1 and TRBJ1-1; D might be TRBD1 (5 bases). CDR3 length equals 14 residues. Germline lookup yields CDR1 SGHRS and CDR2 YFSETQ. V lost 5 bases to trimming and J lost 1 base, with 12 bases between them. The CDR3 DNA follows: TGCGCCAGCAGTTATGACAGTCAGAACACTGAAGCTTTCTTT. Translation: CASSYDSQNTEAFF.

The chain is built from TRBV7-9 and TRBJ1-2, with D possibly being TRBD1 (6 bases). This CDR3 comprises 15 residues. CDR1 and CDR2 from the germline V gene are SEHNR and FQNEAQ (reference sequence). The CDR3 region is CTVPRRGLLNYGYTF. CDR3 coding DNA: TGTACGGTCCCAAGGCGGGGGCTATTAAACTATGGCTACACCTTC.